This passage covers 11 T cell receptor beta chains from one sample sequenced in a study of CD8 T cells in ankylosing spondylitis. MiXCR was run by TCRdb on the 5' RACE reads, yielding one entry per CDR3 protein. The sample yields more than 150,000 distinct CDR3 sequences, 18% seen once. Sequences were obtained from blood, either unsorted or a sorted T cell fraction (not recorded which). Every receptor here comes from a male donor aged 10-35 years with ankylosing spondylitis or in good health (not recorded which).

The table lists this clonotype with many counts. The chain links TRBV5-1 to TRBJ2-2, with TRBD2 matching 9 bases. CDR3 size: 17 residues. In germline, CDR1 is SGHRS, CDR2 YFSETQ. V lost 4 bases, J lost 0 bases, and 7 bases stayed unmatched. The CDR3 region is CASSPTSGLTNTGELFF. CDR3 DNA: TGCGCCAGCAGCCCAACTAGCGGGCTTACGAACACCGGGGAGCTGTTTTTT.

This clonotype was seen repeatedly, ten times or more. The genes are TRBV7-9 and TRBJ1-4; D remains unclear. Germline CDR1 SEHNR, CDR2 FQNEAQ (reference sequence). V shed 2 bases and J shed 8 bases, with 3 bases lying between them. The CDR3 is 11 amino acids. The CDR3 is CASSLTEKLFF. The CDR3 nucleotides are TGTGCCAGCAGCTTAACGGAAAAACTGTTTTTT. Full variable domain (rest looked up from reference TRBV7-9 and TRBJ1-4): DTGVSQNPRHKITKRGQNVTFRCDPISEHNRLYWYRQTLGQGPEFLTYFQNEAQLEKSRLLSDRFSAERPKGSFSTLEIQRTEQGDSAMYLCASSLTEKLFFGSGTQLSVL.

This clonotype occurred many times. V gene TRBV5-5 combines with J gene TRBJ2-3; TRBD1 might be the D (6 bases). This CDR3 region has 18 residues. V shed 3 bases and J shed 6 bases, with 26 bases lying between them. Germline V CDR1 and CDR2: SGHKS, YYEKEE (reference sequence). The CDR3 DNA follows: TGTGCCAGCAGCTCAGGCATCCCCGGGACACTTGAATCGGATACGCAGTATTTT. It specifies CASSSGIPGTLESDTQYF.

This clonotype was counted ten times or more. This chain uses TRBV5-1 with TRBJ2-3, with 8 bases that match TRBD2. V lost 4 bases, J lost 4 bases, and 8 bases stayed unmatched. The CDR3 covers 15 residues. Germline CDR1 is SGHRS and CDR2 is YFSETQ. DNA for the CDR3: TGCGCCAGCAGCAAATATAGCGGGACGGCAGATACGCAGTATTTT. Its translation is CASSKYSGTADTQYF.

This clonotype was seen a handful of times. V and J are TRBV4-1 and TRBJ2-7; 12 bases align to TRBD2. Looked up from germline, CDR1 is MGHRA and CDR2 is YSYEKL. J lost 1 base, V lost 0 bases, and 10 bases had no gene match. This CDR3 is 19 amino acids long. The CDR3 loop is CASSQEAASGRAVSYEQYF. The DNA of the CDR3 is TGCGCCAGCAGCCAAGAGGCGGCTAGCGGGAGGGCCGTATCCTACGAGCAGTACTTC.

This clonotype was detected ten times or more. The chain combines TRBV25-1 with TRBJ2-1; D is ambiguous. This CDR3 has 8 residues. The V and J ends lost 11 bases and 14 bases respectively, with 10 bases between them. CDR1 is MGHDK and CDR2 is SYGVNS in the germline V gene. CDR3: CALGDEFF. CDR3 nucleotides: TGTGCCCTTGGTGATGAGTTCTTC.

As for this clonotype: At one boundary the junction diverges from the germline segment, which might be a read error. The chain is built from TRBV4-3 and TRBJ2-7; the match to TRBD2 covers 10 bases. Per the germline V gene, CDR1 is LGHNA and CDR2 is YSLEER. The CDR3 consists of 15 residues. CDR3 region: CASSVRTSGNYKQYF. Here the CDR3 DNA reads TGCGCCAGCAGCGTAAGGACTAGCGGCAACTACAAGCAGTACTTC.

This clonotype was observed at least ten times. This sequence joins TRBV29-1 and TRBJ2-5; perhaps TRBD1 as D (6 bases). The V gene lost 7 bases and the J gene lost 0 bases, with 12 bases spanning the gap. CDR1 SQVTM and CDR2 ANQGSEA come from the germline V gene. There are 13 residues in the CDR3. The CDR3 protein is CSAKWTDQETQYF. CDR3 bases: TGCAGCGCAAAATGGACAGACCAAGAGACCCAGTACTTC. The full variable domain, completed using reference TRBV29-1 and TRBJ2-5, is SAVISQKPSRDICQRGTSLTIQCQVDSQVTMMFWYRQQPGQSLTLIATANQGSEATYESGFVIDKFPISRPNLTFSTLTVSNMSPEDSSIYLCSAKWTDQETQYFGPGTRLLVL.

The chain recombines TRBV6-1 with TRBJ2-1; D might be TRBD1 (5 bases). V was pared by 1 base and J by 3 bases, with 10 bases between. The CDR3 has 15 amino acids. Germline lookup yields CDR1 MNHNS and CDR2 SASEGT. The CDR3 loop reads CASSEGGRYYNEQFF. The CDR3 bases are TGTGCCAGCAGTGAAGGGGGCAGGTACTACAATGAGCAGTTCTTC.

This clonotype was recorded many times. V gene TRBV27 combines with J gene TRBJ1-4; TRBD1 aligns across 8 bases. CDR1 MNHEY and CDR2 SMNVEV come from the germline V gene (reference sequence). Trimming cost V 5 bases and J 7 bases; bases outside gene matches: 12. The CDR3 covers 16 residues. The CDR3 nucleotides are TGTGCCAGCAGTGCTAAACAGGGGGGATGGGGTGAAAAACTGTTTTTT. Its translation: CASSAKQGGWGEKLFF.

This clonotype was picked up many times. This rearrangement joins TRBV4-1 to TRBJ1-6; D gene unclear. V lost 1 base and J 4 bases, leaving 11 bases between the germline ends. Germline V lookup: CDR1 MGHRA, CDR2 YSYEKL. The CDR3 runs to 16 residues. The CDR3 sequence: CASSQGPSSYNSPLHF. The DNA of the CDR3 is TGCGCCAGCAGCCAAGGGCCGTCCAGTTATAATTCACCCCTCCACTTT.